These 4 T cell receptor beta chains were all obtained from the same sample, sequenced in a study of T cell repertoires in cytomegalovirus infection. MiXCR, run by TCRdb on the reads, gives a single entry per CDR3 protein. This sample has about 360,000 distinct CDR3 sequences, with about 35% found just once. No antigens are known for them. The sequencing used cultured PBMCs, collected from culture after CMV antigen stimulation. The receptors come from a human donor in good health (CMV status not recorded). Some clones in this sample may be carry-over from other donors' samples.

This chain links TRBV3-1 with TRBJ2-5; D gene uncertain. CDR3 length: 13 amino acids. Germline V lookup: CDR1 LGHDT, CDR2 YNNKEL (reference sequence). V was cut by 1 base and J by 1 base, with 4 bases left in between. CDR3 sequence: CASSQALQETQYF. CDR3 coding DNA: TGTGCCAGCAGCCAAGCCCTCCAAGAGACCCAGTACTTC.

The CDR3 here is CASSLNPGTDTQYF. The DNA of the CDR3 is TGTGCCAGCAGCTTAAATCCGGGGACAGATACGCAGTATTTT. The genes are TRBV7-3 and TRBJ2-3; tentatively, D is TRBD2 (5 bases). Germline CDR1 SGHTA, CDR2 FQGTGA. CDR3 length: 14 amino acids. Trimming took 1 base from V and 3 from J, leaving 8 bases between them.

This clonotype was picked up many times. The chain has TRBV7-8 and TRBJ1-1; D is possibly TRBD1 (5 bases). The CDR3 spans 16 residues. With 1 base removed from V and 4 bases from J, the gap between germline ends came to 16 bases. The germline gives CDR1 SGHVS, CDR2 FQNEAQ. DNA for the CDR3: TGTGCCAGCAGCTTAGGTCTGGCAGGGCCGGTCACTGAAGCTTTCTTT. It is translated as CASSLGLAGPVTEAFF.

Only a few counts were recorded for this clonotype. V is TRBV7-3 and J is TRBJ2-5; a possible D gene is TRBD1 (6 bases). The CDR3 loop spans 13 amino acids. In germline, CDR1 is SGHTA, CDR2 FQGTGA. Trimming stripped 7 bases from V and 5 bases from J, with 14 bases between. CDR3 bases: TGTGCCAGCAAGGCAGGGGATGAGGAGACCCAGTACTTC. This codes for CASKAGDEETQYF.